Below, 15 T cell receptor beta chains from the same sample are listed, as sequenced in a study of T cells expressing NK-cell markers. TCRdb re-called the 5' RACE reads, yielding one record per CDR3 amino acid sequence without DNA. The sample table includes about 410,000 distinct CDR3 sequences. Sequences were obtained from blood T cells: a sorted CD56 or NKG2C T cell subset, CD4+ or CD8+ T cells, or bulk PBMC T cells (not recorded which). The receptors stem from a woman in her forties or fifties in good health.

This chain connects TRBV27 to TRBJ1-3; TCRdb names TRBD1, which stays unverified in the absence of DNA. Germline V gives CDR1 MNHEY, CDR2 SMNVEV (reference sequence). This CDR3 comprises 13 residues. CDR3: CASWGPFGNTIYF.

The rearrangement links TRBV10-2 to TRBJ2-2; TCRdb designates TRBD1, a call that cannot be tested without DNA. The CDR3 loop spans 13 amino acids. Per the germline V gene, CDR1 is WSHSY and CDR2 is SAAADI. CDR3: CASRGDRTGELFF.

The chain uses TRBV6-5 and TRBJ2-1; TCRdb calls TRBD2, which cannot be checked without DNA. The CDR3 covers 15 residues. Germline CDR1 and CDR2: MNHEY and SVGAGI. CDR3 protein: CASRPLAGVRSEQFF.

V is TRBV5-1 and J is TRBJ2-3; there is no DNA to check the TCRdb D call of TRBD1. CDR1 is SGHRS and CDR2 is YFSETQ in the germline V gene. The CDR3 sequence is 14 residues long. This CDR3 is CASSPGDFTDTQYF. Combining the CDR3 with reference TRBV5-1 and TRBJ2-3 gives the whole variable domain KAGVTQTPRYLIKTRGQQVTLSCSPISGHRSVSWYQQTPGQGLQFLFEYFSETQRNKGNFPGRFSGRQFSNSRSEMNVSTLELGDSALYLCASSPGDFTDTQYFGPGTRLTVL.

The chain has TRBV5-5 and TRBJ1-1; TCRdb outputs TRBD1, but without DNA this stays unchecked. Germline CDR1 SGHKS, CDR2 YYEKEE (reference sequence). The CDR3 length is 14 residues. The CDR3 reads CASSLVGQGGDAFF.

V gene TRBV18 combines with J gene TRBJ2-3; TCRdb names TRBD1, which stays unverified in the absence of DNA. This CDR3 has 15 amino acids. Germline CDR1 reads KGHSH; CDR2 reads LQKENI. The CDR3: CASSPERVGTDTQYF.

The V call is TRBV5-1, the J call TRBJ1-2. Germline V CDR1 and CDR2: SGHRS, YFSETQ. CDR3 length: 13 amino acids. This CDR3 is CASSSQLGYGYTF.

This sequence joins TRBV28 and TRBJ2-1. Germline CDR1 and CDR2: MDHEN and SYDVKM. The CDR3 extends over 13 amino acids. CDR3 in amino acids: CASSLDGDNEQFF.

The chain is built from TRBV29-1 and TRBJ1-1. From germline, CDR1 is SQVTM and CDR2 ANQGSEA. This CDR3 comprises 13 residues. CDR3 loop: CSVEDHQNTEAFF.

The chain uses TRBV9 and TRBJ2-1. The length of the CDR3 is 14 residues. Germline values: CDR1 SGDLS, CDR2 YYNGEE. The CDR3 loop reads CASSVGSSYNEQFF.

CDR3 sequence: CSAKSPGGGSEAFF. The rearrangement uses TRBV20-1 and TRBJ1-1. Germline-derived CDR1 and CDR2 are DFQATT and SNEGSKA (reference sequence). The CDR3 consists of 14 residues.

The V call is TRBV28, the J call TRBJ1-3; TCRdb's D gene call, TRBD1, goes unchecked for lack of DNA. Germline assignment: CDR1 MDHEN and CDR2 SYDVKM. The CDR3 is 15 residues long. The CDR3 loop reads CASGGQGSSGNTIYF.

J is TRBJ2-3 and V is TRBV5-1; checking the TCRdb D call of TRBD2 is not possible without DNA. The CDR3 covers 16 residues. CDR1 and CDR2 (germline): SGHRS, YFSETQ. CDR3 amino acids: CASSPGASGRGDTQYF. Complete variable domain (other parts from reference TRBV5-1 and TRBJ2-3): KAGVTQTPRYLIKTRGQQVTLSCSPISGHRSVSWYQQTPGQGLQFLFEYFSETQRNKGNFPGRFSGRQFSNSRSEMNVSTLELGDSALYLCASSPGASGRGDTQYFGPGTRLTVL.

This chain uses TRBV4-1 with TRBJ1-1; the TCRdb D gene call, TRBD1, has no DNA to confirm it. This CDR3 has 14 residues. Germline V gene sequence: CDR1 MGHRA, CDR2 YSYEKL. CDR3 sequence: CASTQRAGTPEAFF.

V gene TRBV19 combines with J gene TRBJ2-2; TCRdb designates TRBD2, a call that cannot be tested without DNA. This CDR3 is built from 15 residues. Per the germline V gene, CDR1 is LNHDA and CDR2 is SQIVND (reference sequence). The CDR3 here is CASSRLEITTGELFF. Based on the CDR3 plus reference TRBV19 and TRBJ2-2, the full variable domain is DGGITQSPKYLFRKEGQNVTLSCEQNLNHDAMYWYRQDPGQGLRLIYYSQIVNDFQKGDIAEGYSVSREKKESFPLTVTSAQKNPTAFYLCASSRLEITTGELFFGEGSRLTVL.